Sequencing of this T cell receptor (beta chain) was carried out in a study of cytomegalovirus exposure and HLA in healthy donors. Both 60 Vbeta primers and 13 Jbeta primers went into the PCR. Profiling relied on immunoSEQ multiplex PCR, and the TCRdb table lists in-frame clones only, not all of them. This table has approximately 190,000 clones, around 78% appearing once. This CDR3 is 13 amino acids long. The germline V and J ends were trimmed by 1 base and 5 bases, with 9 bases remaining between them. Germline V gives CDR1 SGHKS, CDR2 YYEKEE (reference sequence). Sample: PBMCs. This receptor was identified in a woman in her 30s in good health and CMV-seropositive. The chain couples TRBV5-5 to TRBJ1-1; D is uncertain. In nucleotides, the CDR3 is TGTGCCAGCAGCTTGTTTGGAGATACTGAAGCTTTCTTT. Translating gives CASSLFGDTEAFF.